The 11 T cell receptor beta chains presented below share a single source sample, sequenced in a study of T cells after yellow fever vaccination. TCRdb recomputed calls from the 5' RACE reads with MiXCR, one row per CDR3 protein. The data show hundreds of thousands of distinct CDR3 sequences, roughly 10% seen once. This sample comprised PBMCs, obtained on the day of the first yellow fever vaccination. The receptors shown here come from a man aged 18 to 29 who received the YFV17D yellow fever vaccine.

The gene calls are TRBV6-2 or TRBV6-3 and TRBJ2-2; D is unresolved. V lost 7 bases and J lost 1, with 10 bases in between. In germline, CDR1 is MNHEY, CDR2 SVGEGT. The CDR3 has 14 residues. CDR3 in DNA: TGTGCCAGCACCATTACACGGAACACCGGGGAGCTGTTTTTT. It yields the protein CASTITRNTGELFF.

There are a few counts of this clonotype. V usage is TRBV7-9 and J usage is TRBJ2-5; D call uncertain. This CDR3 contains 15 residues. The germline gives CDR1 SEHNR, CDR2 FQNEAQ (reference sequence). Deletions cut 1 base from V and 0 bases from J, with 9 bases between. CDR3 in DNA: TGTGCCAGCAGCTTAGACGGGCGGAACCAAGAGACCCAGTACTTC. Translating it yields CASSLDGRNQETQYF. Looking up the rest from reference TRBV7-9 and TRBJ2-5 gives the full variable domain: DTGVSQNPRHKITKRGQNVTFRCDPISEHNRLYWYRQTLGQGPEFLTYFQNEAQLEKSRLLSDRFSAERPKGSFSTLEIQRTEQGDSAMYLCASSLDGRNQETQYFGPGTRLLVL.

The sample holds a few counts of this clonotype. The V and J genes are TRBV20-1 and TRBJ2-2; no clear D. V was shortened by 3 bases and J by 5 bases, with 4 bases between the two germline ends. The CDR3 totals 11 residues. Per the germline V gene, CDR1 is DFQATT and CDR2 is SNEGSKA (reference sequence). The CDR3 DNA reads as TGCAGTGCTAGTAGGACCGGGGAGCTGTTTTTT. Encoded protein: CSASRTGELFF.

This clonotype was picked up a small number of times. The chain joins TRBV4-1 to TRBJ2-1, with 9 bases that match TRBD2. Trimming removed 8 bases from V and 8 bases from J; junction bases left unmatched: 16. Germline CDR1 and CDR2: MGHRA and YSYEKL. The CDR3 extends over 16 amino acids. The CDR3 sequence: CASFFTWTSVGDEQFF. DNA for the CDR3: TGCGCCAGCTTTTTCACGTGGACTAGCGTCGGGGATGAGCAGTTCTTC.

V gene TRBV20-1 combines with J gene TRBJ2-3, with D perhaps assigned TRBD1 or TRBD2 (5 bases each). Looked up from germline, CDR1 is DFQATT and CDR2 is SNEGSKA (reference sequence). V was trimmed by 5 bases and J by 6 bases, leaving 9 bases between them. The CDR3 spans 11 residues. The CDR3 loop is CSAGDADTQYF. CDR3 DNA: TGCAGTGCTGGGGACGCCGATACGCAGTATTTT.

V is TRBV6-2 or TRBV6-3 and J is TRBJ2-3, with 12 bases lining up with TRBD2. Per the germline V gene, CDR1 is MNHEY and CDR2 is SVGEGT. Germline trimming cut 10 bases from V and 3 bases from J; bases unmatched to any gene: 2. The CDR3 has 13 residues. In DNA, the CDR3 is TGTGCCATCGGACTAGCGGGGACAGATACGCAGTATTTT. Its protein product is CAIGLAGTDTQYF.

This clonotype was detected only a few times. CDR3 sequence reads: CASSISEGKGQPQHF. The CDR3 coding sequence is TGTGCCAGTAGTATAAGTGAAGGGAAAGGTCAGCCCCAGCATTTT. The rearrangement links TRBV19 to TRBJ1-5; no clear D gene. Trimming cost V 2 bases and J 6 bases, with 14 bases left between them. CDR1 is LNHDA, CDR2 SQIVND, per germline (reference sequence). The CDR3 sequence is 15 residues long.

The CDR3 sequence is CSAEGTRDEAFF. The CDR3 DNA is TGCAGTGCCGAAGGAACGCGGGATGAAGCTTTCTTT. The chain employs TRBV20-1 and TRBJ1-1; D remains unclear. Trimming shortened V by 6 bases and J by 7 bases, and 15 bases separated the two germline ends. The length of the CDR3 is 12 residues. The germline V gene encodes CDR1 DFQATT and CDR2 SNEGSKA (reference sequence).

The table lists this clonotype with a few counts. J is TRBJ2-7 and V is TRBV5-1; 15 bases map to TRBD2. CDR1 SGHRS and CDR2 YFSETQ come from the germline V gene. The CDR3 consists of 18 residues. Germline trimming cut 4 bases from V and 1 base from J; bases unmatched to any gene: 9. In DNA, the CDR3 is TGCGCCAGCAGCAGAAGGGGACTAGCGGGGGGCTATTCCTACGAGCAGTACTTC. Protein product: CASSRRGLAGGYSYEQYF.

In this sample, this clonotype turned up a few times. An end of the junction does not agree with germline; a read error may underlie this. The chain uses TRBV6-5 and TRBJ1-1; perhaps TRBD1 as D (6 bases). Germline V lookup: CDR1 MNHEY, CDR2 SVGAGI. The CDR3 is 14 amino acids. CDR3 region: CASSFDPGHPLGVF. The CDR3 DNA reads as TGTGCCAGCAGTTTTGACCCGGGACACCCTCTAGGGGTCTTT.

The chain couples TRBV20-1 to TRBJ2-2, with 7 bases fitting TRBD2. The germline CDR1 and CDR2 sequences are DFQATT and SNEGSKA (reference sequence). CDR3 size: 15 residues. J lost 2 bases, V lost 0 bases, and 3 bases had no gene match. The CDR3 nucleotides are TGCAGTGCTAGAGATTGGACTAGTAACACCGGGGAGCTGTTTTTT. Amino acids: CSARDWTSNTGELFF.